The present T cell receptor beta chain was sequenced within a study of CD4 T cells in relation to SARS-CoV-2 and coronaviruses. The overall study: ViraFEST: roughly 10-day antigen culture of PBMCs, then TCR beta CDR3 sequencing. Points from the study as a whole: In around two thirds of donors, memory CD4+ clonotypes crossrecognized SARS-CoV-2 and at least one common cold coronavirus spike.

Clones were read by immunoSEQ multiplex PCR, and TCRdb kept only the in-frame ones, dropping some. Of more than 20,000 clones in the sample, about 81% were seen once. Germline V gene sequence: CDR1 MDHEN, CDR2 SYDVKM. The length of the CDR3 is 14 residues. V gave up 6 bases and J gave up 1 base; unmatched junction bases: 6. Unexposed donor CD4+ T cells date from about 2011-2018, before the COVID-19 pandemic. Isolation of CD4+ T cells took place after about 9 days in culture. Cells permitting, SARS-CoV-2 S/N and four cold-coronavirus spikes were tested on unexposed-donor CD4+ T cells. This clone was counted a few times. Antigen: not known.

This clonotype was sampled from a human donor in good health. V usage is TRBV28 and J usage is TRBJ2-7; 7 positions agree with TRBD1. Source material: CD4+ T cells from PBMCs, cultured in vitro. The CDR3 DNA sequence: TGTGCCAGCAGACCTCCAGGGGGATCCTACGAGCAGTACTTC. Its protein product is CASRPPGGSYEQYF.